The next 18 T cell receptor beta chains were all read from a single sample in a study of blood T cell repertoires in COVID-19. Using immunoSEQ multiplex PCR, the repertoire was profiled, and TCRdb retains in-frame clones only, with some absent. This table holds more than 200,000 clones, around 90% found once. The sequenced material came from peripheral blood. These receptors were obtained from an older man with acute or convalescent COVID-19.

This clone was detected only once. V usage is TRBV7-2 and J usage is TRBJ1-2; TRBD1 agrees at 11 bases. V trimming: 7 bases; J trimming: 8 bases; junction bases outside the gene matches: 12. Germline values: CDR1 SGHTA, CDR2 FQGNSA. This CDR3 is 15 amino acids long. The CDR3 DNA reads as TGTGCCAGCACCTTTAGGACAGGGGGCGCGGGGGGCTACACCTTC. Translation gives CASTFRTGGAGGYTF. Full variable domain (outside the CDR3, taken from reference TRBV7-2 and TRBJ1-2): GAGVSQSPSNKVTEKGKDVELRCDPISGHTALYWYRQSLGQGLEFLIYFQGNSAPDKSGLPSDRFSAERTGGSVSTLTIQRTQQEDSAVYLCASTFRTGGAGGYTFGSGTRLTVV.

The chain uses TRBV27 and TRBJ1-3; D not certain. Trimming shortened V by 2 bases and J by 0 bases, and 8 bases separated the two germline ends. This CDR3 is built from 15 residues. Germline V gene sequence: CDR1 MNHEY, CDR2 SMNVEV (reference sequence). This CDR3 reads CASSLGPTSGNTIYF. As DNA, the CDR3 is TGTGCCAGCAGTTTAGGTCCTACCTCTGGAAACACCATATATTTT.

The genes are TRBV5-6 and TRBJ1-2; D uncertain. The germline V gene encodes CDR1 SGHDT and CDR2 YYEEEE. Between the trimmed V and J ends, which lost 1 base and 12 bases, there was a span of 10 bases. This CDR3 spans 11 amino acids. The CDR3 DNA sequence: TGTGCCAGCAGCTTGAGAGGGCACGACACCTTC. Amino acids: CASSLRGHDTF.

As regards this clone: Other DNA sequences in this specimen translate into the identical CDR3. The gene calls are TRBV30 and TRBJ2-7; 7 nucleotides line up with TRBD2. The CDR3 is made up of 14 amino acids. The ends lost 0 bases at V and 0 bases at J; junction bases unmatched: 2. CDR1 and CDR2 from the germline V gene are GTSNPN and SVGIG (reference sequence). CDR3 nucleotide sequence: TGTGCCTGGAGTGTGGGCGGGAGCTCCTACGAGCAGTACTTC. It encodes CAWSVGGSSYEQYF.

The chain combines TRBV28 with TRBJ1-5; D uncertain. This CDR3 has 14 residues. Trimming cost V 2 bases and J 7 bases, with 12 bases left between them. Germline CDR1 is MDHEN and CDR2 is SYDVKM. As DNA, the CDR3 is TGTGCCAGCAGTTTACCGGTCCTCTCGCAGCCCCAGCATTTT. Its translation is CASSLPVLSQPQHF.

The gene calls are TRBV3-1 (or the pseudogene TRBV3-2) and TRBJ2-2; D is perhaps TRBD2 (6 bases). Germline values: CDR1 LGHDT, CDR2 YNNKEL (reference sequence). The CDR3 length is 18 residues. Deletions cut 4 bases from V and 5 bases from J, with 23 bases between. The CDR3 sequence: CASSPILATTPLTGELFF. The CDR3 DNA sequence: TGTGCCAGCAGCCCGATACTAGCTACGACACCGTTAACCGGGGAGCTGTTTTTT.

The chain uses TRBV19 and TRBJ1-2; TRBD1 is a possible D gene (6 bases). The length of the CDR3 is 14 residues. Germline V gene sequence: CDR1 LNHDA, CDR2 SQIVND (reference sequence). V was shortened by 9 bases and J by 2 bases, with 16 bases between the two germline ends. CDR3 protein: CASRSGDRNYGYTF. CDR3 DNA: TGTGCCAGCCGGTCAGGGGACCGGAACTATGGCTACACCTTC. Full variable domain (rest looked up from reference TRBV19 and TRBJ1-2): DGGITQSPKYLFRKEGQNVTLSCEQNLNHDAMYWYRQDPGQGLRLIYYSQIVNDFQKGDIAEGYSVSREKKESFPLTVTSAQKNPTAFYLCASRSGDRNYGYTFGSGTRLTVV.

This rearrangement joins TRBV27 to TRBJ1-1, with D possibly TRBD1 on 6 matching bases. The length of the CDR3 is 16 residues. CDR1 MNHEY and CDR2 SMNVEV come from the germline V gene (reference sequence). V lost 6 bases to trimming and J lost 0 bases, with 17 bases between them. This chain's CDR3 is CASSPLLGAMNTEAFF. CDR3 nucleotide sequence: TGTGCCAGCAGCCCATTATTGGGGGCTATGAACACTGAAGCTTTCTTT.

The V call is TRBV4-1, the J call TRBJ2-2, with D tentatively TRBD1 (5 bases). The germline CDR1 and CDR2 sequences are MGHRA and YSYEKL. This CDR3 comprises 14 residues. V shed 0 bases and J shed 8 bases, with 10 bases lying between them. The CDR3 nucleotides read TGCGCCAGCAGCCAAGAGGCAGGGCCTGGGGAGCTGTTTTTT. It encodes CASSQEAGPGELFF.

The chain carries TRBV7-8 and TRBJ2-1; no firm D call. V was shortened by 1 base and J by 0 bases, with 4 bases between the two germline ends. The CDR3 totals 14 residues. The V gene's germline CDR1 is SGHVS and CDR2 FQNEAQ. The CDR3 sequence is CASSLGSSYNEQFF. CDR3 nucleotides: TGTGCCAGCAGCTTAGGGAGCTCCTACAATGAGCAGTTCTTC.

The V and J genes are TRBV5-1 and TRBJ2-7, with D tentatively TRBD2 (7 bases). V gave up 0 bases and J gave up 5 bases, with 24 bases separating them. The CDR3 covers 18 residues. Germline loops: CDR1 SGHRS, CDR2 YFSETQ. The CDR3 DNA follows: TGCGCCAGCAGCTTGGCCTTACAGGGAGGCGGGAGAAGGGACGAGCAGTACTTC. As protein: CASSLALQGGGRRDEQYF.

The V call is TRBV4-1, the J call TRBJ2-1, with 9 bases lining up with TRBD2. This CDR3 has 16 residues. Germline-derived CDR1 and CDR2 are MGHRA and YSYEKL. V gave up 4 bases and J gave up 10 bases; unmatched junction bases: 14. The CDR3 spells CASSRTAGGLGEEQFF. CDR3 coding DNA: TGCGCCAGCAGCCGGACCGCGGGAGGGCTTGGGGAGGAGCAGTTCTTC.

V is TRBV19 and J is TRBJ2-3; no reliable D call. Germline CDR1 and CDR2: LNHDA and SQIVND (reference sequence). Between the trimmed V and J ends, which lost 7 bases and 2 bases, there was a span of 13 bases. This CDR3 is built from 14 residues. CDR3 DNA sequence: TGTGCCAGTACCCCGACAAGCTTCACAGATACGCAGTATTTT. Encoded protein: CASTPTSFTDTQYF.

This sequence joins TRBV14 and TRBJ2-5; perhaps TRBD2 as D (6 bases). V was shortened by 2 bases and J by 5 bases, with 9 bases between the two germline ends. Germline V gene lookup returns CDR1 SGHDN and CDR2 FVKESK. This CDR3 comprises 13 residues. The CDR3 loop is CASSQFGGETQYF. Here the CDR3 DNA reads TGTGCCAGCAGCCAATTTGGAGGGGAGACCCAGTACTTC.

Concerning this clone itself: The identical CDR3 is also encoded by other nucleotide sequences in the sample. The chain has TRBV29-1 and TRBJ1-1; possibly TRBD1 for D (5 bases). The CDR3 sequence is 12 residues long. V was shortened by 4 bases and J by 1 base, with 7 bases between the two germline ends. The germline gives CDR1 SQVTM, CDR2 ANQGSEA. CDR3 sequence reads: CSVVRGNTEAFF. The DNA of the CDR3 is TGCAGCGTTGTTAGGGGGAACACTGAAGCTTTCTTT.

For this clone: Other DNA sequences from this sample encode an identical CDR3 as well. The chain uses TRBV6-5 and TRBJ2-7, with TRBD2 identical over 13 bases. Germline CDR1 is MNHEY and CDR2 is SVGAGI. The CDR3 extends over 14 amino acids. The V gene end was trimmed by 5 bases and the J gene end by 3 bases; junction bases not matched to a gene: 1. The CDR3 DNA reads TGTGCCAGCAGTCGGACTAGCGGGAGCTACGAGCAGTACTTC. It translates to CASSRTSGSYEQYF.

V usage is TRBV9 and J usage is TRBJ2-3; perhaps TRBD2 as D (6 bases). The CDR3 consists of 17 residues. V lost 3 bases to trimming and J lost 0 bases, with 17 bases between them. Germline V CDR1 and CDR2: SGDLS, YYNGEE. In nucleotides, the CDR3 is TGTGCCAGCAGCGAGATTGGCGCGGGAACTAGCACAGATACGCAGTATTTT. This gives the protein CASSEIGAGTSTDTQYF.

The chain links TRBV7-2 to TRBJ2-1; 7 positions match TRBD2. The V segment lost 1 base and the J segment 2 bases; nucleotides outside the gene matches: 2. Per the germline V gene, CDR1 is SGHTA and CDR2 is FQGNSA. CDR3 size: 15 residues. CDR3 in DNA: TGTGCCAGCAGCTTAGATGCGGGGGCCTACAATGAGCAGTTCTTC. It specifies CASSLDAGAYNEQFF.